These 27 T cell receptor beta chains were all obtained from the same sample, sequenced in a study of blood T cell repertoires in COVID-19. Some clones are missing from TCRdb's copy, which holds only in-frame ones; the method was immunoSEQ multiplex PCR. The sample carries fewer than 200,000 clones, roughly four fifths recorded once. Sequenced sample: PBMCs or T cells enriched from blood (not recorded which). The receptors here all came from a man between 45 and 60 years old who had recovered from COVID-19.

The chain carries TRBV23-1 and TRBJ1-1; no clear D gene. TRBV23-1 is labeled an ORF, and its function is uncertain. Between the trimmed V and J ends, which lost 3 bases and 11 bases, there was a span of 10 bases. The CDR3 extends over 11 amino acids. The CDR3 nucleotides are TGCGCCAGCAGTCAGAGAGGGAGGGCTTTCTTT. This gives the protein CASSQRGRAFF.

This rearrangement joins TRBV4-3 to TRBJ2-7; 12 bases fit TRBD1. The CDR3 extends over 16 amino acids. The germline V gene encodes CDR1 LGHNA and CDR2 YSLEER. Trimming removed 3 bases from V and 5 bases from J; junction bases left unmatched: 8. The CDR3 DNA sequence: TGCGCCAGCAGCCATGATACCGGGACAGGGGGCAACGAGCAGTACTTC. Its protein product is CASSHDTGTGGNEQYF.

A single count supports this clone. This chain links TRBV20-1 with TRBJ2-6, with D uncertain. CDR1 is DFQATT, CDR2 SNEGSKA, per germline (reference sequence). There are 11 residues in the CDR3. V dropped 1 base and J dropped 12 bases, with 7 bases sitting between them. This chain's CDR3 is CSARAGSVLTF. The CDR3 nucleotides are TGCAGTGCTAGAGCCGGGTCCGTCCTGACTTTC.

This clone was found once. The chain has TRBV6-5 and TRBJ2-5; 9 nucleotides align to TRBD1. Trimming removed 5 bases from V and 4 bases from J; junction bases left unmatched: 8. The germline CDR1 and CDR2 sequences are MNHEY and SVGAGI. CDR3 length: 15 amino acids. The CDR3, as DNA: TGTGCCAGCAGTAGAGACCCGGGACAGGGAGAGACCCAGTACTTC. It encodes CASSRDPGQGETQYF.

The genes are TRBV18 and TRBJ1-3; TRBD1 matches at 12 bases. The CDR3 consists of 21 residues. V was pared by 3 bases and J by 0 bases, with 15 bases of the junction left unmatched. Per germline, CDR1 KGHSH and CDR2 LQKENI. The CDR3 bases are TGTGCCAGCTCACCTAGCCCCCGGGACAGGGGGCGCGAACCCTCTGGAAACACCATATATTTT. As protein: CASSPSPRDRGREPSGNTIYF. Complete variable domain (other parts from reference TRBV18 and TRBJ1-3): NAGVMQNPRHLVRRRGQEARLRCSPMKGHSHVYWYRQLPEEGLKFMVYLQKENIIDESGMPKERFSAEFPKEGPSILRIQQVVRGDSAAYFCASSPSPRDRGREPSGNTIYFGEGSWLTVV.

This chain joins TRBV27 and TRBJ2-1; TRBD2 aligns across 8 bases. Germline V gives CDR1 MNHEY, CDR2 SMNVEV (reference sequence). V was clipped by 7 bases and J by 4 bases; unmatched bases: 9. This CDR3 has 15 amino acids. The CDR3 nucleotides are TGTGCCAGCAAAGAAGAACTAGCGGATTACAATGAGCAGTTCTTC. Protein product: CASKEELADYNEQFF.

The V gene is TRBV3-1 (or the pseudogene TRBV3-2), the J gene TRBJ1-6, with D possibly being TRBD1 (5 bases). The CDR3 is 16 residues long. Trimming removed 5 bases at V and 3 bases at J, with 14 bases between. CDR1 and CDR2 from the germline V gene are LGHDT and YNNKEL (reference sequence). CDR3 nucleotide sequence: TGTGCCAGCAGCTGTCAGGGAATGGGCTATAATTCACCCCTCCACTTT. Its translation is CASSCQGMGYNSPLHF.

This chain links TRBV30 with TRBJ1-1; D may be TRBD1 (5 bases). CDR3 length equals 13 residues. Germline assignment: CDR1 GTSNPN and CDR2 SVGIG (reference sequence). The V end lost 0 bases, the J end lost 4 bases, and 9 bases lay between the germline ends. CDR3 region: CAWSVGAVTEAFF. For the CDR3, the DNA is TGTGCCTGGAGTGTAGGGGCTGTCACTGAAGCTTTCTTT.

This clone was observed once. V and J are TRBV9 and TRBJ2-7; unclear D gene. CDR3 length equals 13 residues. Trimming removed 0 bases from V and 6 bases from J, with 10 bases in between. Germline V gives CDR1 SGDLS, CDR2 YYNGEE. CDR3 sequence (DNA): TGTGCCAGCAGCGTAGCGGGTTCTGGCGAGCAGTACTTC. It yields the protein CASSVAGSGEQYF.

This sequence joins TRBV2 and TRBJ2-7; no reliable D call. V was clipped by 5 bases and J by 0 bases, with 8 bases between them. Germline CDR1 and CDR2: SNHLY and FYNNEI. This CDR3 contains 13 residues. The DNA for the CDR3 is TGTGCCAGCAGTCCCCCCAACTCCTACGAGCAGTACTTC. This translates into CASSPPNSYEQYF.

The chain joins TRBV2 to TRBJ1-1, with TRBD1 identical over 7 bases. The V gene's germline CDR1 is SNHLY and CDR2 FYNNEI. Germline trimming cut 4 bases from V and 5 bases from J; bases unmatched to any gene: 1. This CDR3 is 12 amino acids long. This CDR3 reads CASSVDRTEAFF. The CDR3 region has the DNA TGTGCCAGCAGTGTGGACAGGACTGAAGCTTTCTTT.

This clone came up once. This chain connects TRBV5-4 to TRBJ2-7; 11 bases match TRBD2. V dropped 4 bases and J dropped 6; count of bases not matched to a gene: 6. The CDR3 is 14 amino acids. Germline CDR1 reads SGHNT; CDR2 reads YYREEE (reference sequence). The CDR3 sequence is CASSRSGGAPEQYF. Here the CDR3 DNA reads TGTGCCAGCAGCCGTAGCGGGGGGGCCCCCGAGCAGTACTTC.

The V and J genes are TRBV4-1 and TRBJ1-5, with TRBD1 identical over 10 bases. The CDR3 covers 15 residues. Germline V gene lookup returns CDR1 MGHRA and CDR2 YSYEKL. J lost 9 bases, V lost 0 bases, and 5 bases had no gene match. The CDR3 sequence: CASSQDGQGVLPQHF. CDR3 in DNA: TGCGCCAGCAGCCAAGACGGACAGGGGGTCCTGCCCCAGCATTTT.

This clone was picked up a small number of times. The chain is built from TRBV7-6 and TRBJ1-5, with 10 nucleotides matching TRBD1. Germline CDR1 is SGHVS and CDR2 is FNYEAQ. The trim removed 6 bases at V and 9 bases at J, leaving 8 bases unmatched. This CDR3 region has 14 residues. As DNA, the CDR3 is TGTGCCAGCAGTCCCGGGACAGGGGTAGGGCCCCAGCATTTT. It translates to CASSPGTGVGPQHF. Full variable domain (outside the CDR3, taken from reference TRBV7-6 and TRBJ1-5): GAGVSQSPRYKVTKRGQDVALRCDPISGHVSLYWYRQALGQGPEFLTYFNYEAQQDKSGLPNDRFSAERPEGSISTLTIQRTEQRDSAMYRCASSPGTGVGPQHFGDGTRLSIL.

The rearrangement joins TRBV5-1 to TRBJ2-3; 11 bases are a match to TRBD2. J gave up 1 base and V 4 bases, and 2 bases lay outside the gene matches. The length of the CDR3 is 15 residues. Looked up from germline, CDR1 is SGHRS and CDR2 is YFSETQ. DNA for the CDR3: TGCGCCAGCAGCACACTAGCGGGGGGCACAGATACGCAGTATTTT. Protein product: CASSTLAGGTDTQYF.

The gene calls are TRBV3-1 (or the pseudogene TRBV3-2) and TRBJ2-5; 7 bases agree with TRBD1. The trim removed 2 bases at V and 5 bases at J, leaving 5 bases unmatched. This CDR3 comprises 14 residues. Germline values: CDR1 LGHDT, CDR2 YNNKEL (reference sequence). Written as DNA, the CDR3 is TGTGCCAGCAGCCAACAACAGGGGAGTGAGACCCAGTACTTC. Amino acids: CASSQQQGSETQYF.

The chain has TRBV2 and TRBJ2-2, with 8 bases matching TRBD1. Trimming removed 6 bases from V and 11 bases from J; junction bases left unmatched: 8. The CDR3 loop spans 13 amino acids. Germline lookup yields CDR1 SNHLY and CDR2 FYNNEI. This chain's CDR3 is CASRRQGIVELFF. The CDR3 nucleotides read TGTGCCAGCAGAAGACAGGGGATAGTCGAGCTGTTTTTT.

The rearrangement uses TRBV15 and TRBJ2-1; the match to TRBD2 covers 9 bases. From germline, CDR1 is LNHNV and CDR2 YYDKDF (reference sequence). The CDR3 loop spans 15 amino acids. V trimming: 5 bases; J trimming: 9 bases; junction bases outside the gene matches: 11. In DNA, the CDR3 is TGTGCCACCAGCCTCCGGGGTAGCGGGGGATCTGAGCAGTTCTTC. Amino acids: CATSLRGSGGSEQFF.

This sequence joins TRBV9 and TRBJ2-3; D not certain. Germline V lookup: CDR1 SGDLS, CDR2 YYNGEE. This CDR3 has 16 residues. V gave up 0 bases and J gave up 0 bases, with 11 bases separating them. This CDR3 reads CASSVVETPSTDTQYF. In nucleotides, the CDR3 is TGTGCCAGCAGCGTAGTGGAGACCCCTAGCACAGATACGCAGTATTTT.

The chain recombines TRBV19 with TRBJ1-2; no clear D. This CDR3 has 15 amino acids. Trimming left V 3 bases short and J 3 bases short, with 14 bases between. Germline loops: CDR1 LNHDA, CDR2 SQIVND (reference sequence). The CDR3 protein is CASSIYGRFDYGYTF. CDR3 sequence (DNA): TGTGCCAGTAGTATCTACGGTCGGTTCGACTATGGCTACACCTTC.

The chain has TRBV9 and TRBJ1-2, with 8 bases matching TRBD1. The CDR3 has 15 amino acids. The trim removed 0 bases at V and 4 bases at J, leaving 5 bases unmatched. Germline assignment: CDR1 SGDLS and CDR2 YYNGEE. The CDR3 DNA reads TGTGCCAGCAGCGTAGCCCGGACAGGGAGCTATGGCTACACCTTC. It translates to CASSVARTGSYGYTF.

The chain has TRBV7-6 and TRBJ2-5, with 10 bases aligning to TRBD2. CDR3 length: 15 amino acids. Germline-derived CDR1 and CDR2 are SGHVS and FNYEAQ. Losses at the gene ends were 4 bases for V and 4 bases for J; bases not matched to a gene: 6. CDR3 in DNA: TGTGCCAGCAGCTCGAGCGGGGGGGTCGCAGAGACCCAGTACTTC. This sequence encodes CASSSSGGVAETQYF.

This chain uses TRBV25-1 with TRBJ1-1; TRBD1 matches 7 bases. Germline loops: CDR1 MGHDK, CDR2 SYGVNS. J gave up 3 bases and V 10 bases, and 11 bases lay outside the gene matches. This CDR3 region has 14 residues. CDR3 sequence: CATDPGGFHTEAFF. CDR3 DNA sequence: TGTGCCACCGATCCAGGGGGGTTTCACACTGAAGCTTTCTTT.

The rearrangement joins TRBV29-1 to TRBJ1-2; TRBD1 matches 11 bases. Looked up from germline, CDR1 is SQVTM and CDR2 is ANQGSEA. V trimming: 7 bases; J trimming: 6 bases; junction bases outside the gene matches: 13. This CDR3 has 15 amino acids. This CDR3 reads CSARDRGFFGNGYTF. The CDR3 DNA is TGCAGCGCGAGGGACAGGGGGTTTTTTGGGAATGGCTACACCTTC.

The chain combines TRBV7-2 with TRBJ2-5, with TRBD2 as a possible D gene (7 bases). Deletions cut 1 base from V and 5 bases from J, with 23 bases between. The length of the CDR3 is 18 residues. From germline, CDR1 is SGHTA and CDR2 FQGNSA. CDR3 protein: CASSLGSTGGPGVETQYF. CDR3 coding DNA: TGTGCCAGCAGCTTAGGATCTACGGGGGGTCCAGGGGTGGAGACCCAGTACTTC.

The chain joins TRBV3-1 (or the pseudogene TRBV3-2) to TRBJ2-5; TRBD2 agrees at 12 bases. There are 15 residues in the CDR3. Germline V lookup: CDR1 LGHDT, CDR2 YNNKEL (reference sequence). V gave up 5 bases and J gave up 5 bases; unmatched junction bases: 6. The CDR3 spells CASSFRTSGMETQYF. CDR3 sequence (DNA): TGTGCCAGCAGCTTTCGGACTAGCGGGATGGAGACCCAGTACTTC.

The DNA of the CDR3 is TGTGCCAGCAGCCAGAATAATTCACCCCTCCACTTT. This gives the protein CASSQNNSPLHF. V gene TRBV5-6 combines with J gene TRBJ1-6; D gene ambiguous. The CDR3 is made up of 12 amino acids. V lost 4 bases, J lost 5 bases, and 4 bases lay in between. Germline V lookup: CDR1 SGHDT, CDR2 YYEEEE.